Following are 8 T cell receptor beta chains from one sample sequenced in a study of blood T cells in healthy people across ages. A second PCR of about 6 to 12 cycles used a sample-barcoded 5' primer and a J-beta primer mix. TCRdb reprocessed the 5' RACE reads with MiXCR, giving one entry per CDR3 protein. The top ten hold 18% of the sample, which has about 570,000 distinct CDR3 sequences, roughly a quarter seen once. The material sequenced was blood. The receptor source for this set is a woman aged 70 to 79 in good health.

The chain employs TRBV7-9 and TRBJ2-1; 10 nucleotides agree with TRBD2. From germline, CDR1 is SEHNR and CDR2 FQNEAQ (reference sequence). V shed 2 bases, J shed 9 bases, and the junction held 10 bases outside the gene matches. The CDR3 covers 16 residues. The DNA of the CDR3 is TGTGCCAGCAGCTTAAATCCTAGCGGGGGAATTGTTGAGCAGTTCTTC. Protein sequence: CASSLNPSGGIVEQFF.

This clonotype has more than one count but fewer than ten. The chain recombines TRBV20-1 with TRBJ2-5; D unclear. The CDR3 loop spans 10 amino acids. Germline-derived CDR1 and CDR2 are DFQATT and SNEGSKA (reference sequence). Trimming shortened V by 4 bases and J by 4 bases, and 4 bases separated the two germline ends. CDR3 DNA: TGCAGTGCTACCGGAGAGACCCAGTACTTC. Its translation: CSATGETQYF.

This chain uses TRBV7-9 with TRBJ2-5; 8 bases line up with TRBD1. J was trimmed by 14 bases and V by 1 base; bases with no gene match: 6. The CDR3 has 12 residues. Germline V gives CDR1 SEHNR, CDR2 FQNEAQ (reference sequence). This chain's CDR3 is CASSLGGAGGYF. DNA for the CDR3: TGTGCCAGCAGCTTAGGAGGCGCAGGGGGCTACTTC.

V gene TRBV3-1 combines with J gene TRBJ1-5; possible D gene TRBD1, 6 bases. Trimming stripped 8 bases from V and 5 bases from J, with 16 bases between. This CDR3 contains 14 residues. Per germline, CDR1 LGHDT and CDR2 YNNKEL (reference sequence). This CDR3 reads CASCRGQRHQPQHF. CDR3 DNA sequence: TGTGCCAGCTGCCGAGGACAGAGACATCAGCCCCAGCATTTT.

This clonotype has at least ten counts. The chain combines TRBV20-1 with TRBJ2-4, with TRBD1 matching over 7 bases. Germline lookup yields CDR1 DFQATT and CDR2 SNEGSKA (reference sequence). The trim removed 5 bases at V and 6 bases at J, leaving 7 bases unmatched. This CDR3 has 13 amino acids. CDR3 in DNA: TGCAGTGCTCCCGACAGGGTGGCAAACATTCAGTACTTC. Translation: CSAPDRVANIQYF.

In this sample, this clonotype turned up a few times. The chain has TRBV15 and TRBJ2-7, with TRBD1 identical over 7 bases. This CDR3 has 14 amino acids. Germline V gives CDR1 LNHNV, CDR2 YYDKDF (reference sequence). V dropped 5 bases and J dropped 2; count of bases not matched to a gene: 6. CDR3: CATSGIDRAYEQYF. Written as DNA, the CDR3 is TGTGCCACCAGCGGAATAGACAGGGCCTACGAGCAGTACTTC.

This clonotype appeared many times. The genes are TRBV20-1 and TRBJ1-3, with 7 bases matching TRBD1. V shed 5 bases and J 0 bases; nucleotides not matched to a gene: 10. CDR1 and CDR2 (germline): DFQATT, SNEGSKA (reference sequence). The CDR3 sequence is 16 residues long. The CDR3 nucleotides are TGCAGTGCTCGGACAGGAGGCCGGGGCTCTGGAAACACCATATATTTT. Its protein product is CSARTGGRGSGNTIYF.

This chain connects TRBV28 to TRBJ2-4; D is uncertain. In germline, CDR1 is MDHEN, CDR2 SYDVKM. V dropped 6 bases and J dropped 4 bases, with 10 bases sitting between them. The CDR3 covers 13 residues. The CDR3 loop reads CASRRSEKNIQYF. The CDR3 DNA sequence: TGTGCCAGCAGGAGAAGTGAGAAAAACATTCAGTACTTC.